The T cell receptor beta chain under discussion was sequenced for a study of tumor and adjacent non-tumor tissue in lung cancer. Concerning this clonotype itself: No antigen is known for it. No conserved phenylalanine or tryptophan ends this CDR3, so it is likely a read error.

This sample's RNA came from whole unsorted tissue. Three rounds of nested PCR, following a modified ARM-PCR protocol, produced the TCRbeta library. TCRdb called the multiplex PCR reads again in MiXCR, with one record for every CDR3 protein. Found here are under 150,000 distinct CDR3 sequences, around three fifths of them singletons; the top ten hold 9.5% to 15%. General observations from the study: Higher tumor TCR diversity was associated with shorter survival.

Sequenced: lung tumor tissue. The sequence came from a man younger than 40 with non-small cell lung cancer.

For the CDR3, the DNA is TGCACCAGCAGCCTAGGTGGCCCGGGCGAGCAGTACTTA. As protein: CTSSLGGPGEQYL. The genes are TRBV4-1 and TRBJ2-7; no definite D call. The CDR3 contains 13 residues. Germline V CDR1 and CDR2: MGHRA, YSYEKL.